This is a list of T cell receptor beta chains from one sample in a study of T cell responses to AZD1222 COVID-19 vaccine. Profiled with immunoSEQ multiplex PCR; TCRdb holds only in-frame clones, not every one. The sample includes some 150,000 clones, 88% of them seen just once. The input for sequencing was peripheral blood, taken on day 0 of AZD1222 vaccination. The receptors originated from an adult in good health. The CDR3 runs from the conserved cysteine through the conserved F or W. The order of the fields is V gene, D gene, clone size, J gene, CDR3 DNA, CDR3 protein. The D gene is left open where the match is weak. Rows may omit the clone size; those that give it use once, few, many or a size class.

v_gene: TRBV6-5
d_gene: .
abundance: .
j_gene: TRBJ1-6
CDR3nt: TGTGCCAGCAGACTTCAGCGGGAGGGATCACCCCTCCACTTT
CDR3aa: CASRLQREGSPLHF

v_gene: TRBV11-2
d_gene: .
abundance: once
j_gene: TRBJ2-3
CDR3nt: TGTGCCAGCAGCTCCAGCACAGATACGCAGTATTTT
CDR3aa: CASSSSTDTQYF

v_gene: TRBV7-2
d_gene: .
abundance: .
j_gene: TRBJ1-2
CDR3nt: TGTGCCAGCAGCTCACGGACACCCAACTATGGCTACACCTTC
CDR3aa: CASSSRTPNYGYTF

v_gene: TRBV28
d_gene: TRBD1
abundance: .
j_gene: TRBJ1-5
CDR3nt: TGTGCCAGCAGGCCCGCCGGGACAGGGACTCAGCCCCAGCATTTT
CDR3aa: CASRPAGTGTQPQHF

v_gene: TRBV5-6
d_gene: .
abundance: .
j_gene: TRBJ1-1
CDR3nt: TGTGCCAGCAGCTCACAGTATTATGAAGCTTTCTTT
CDR3aa: CASSSQYYEAFF

v_gene: TRBV18
d_gene: .
abundance: .
j_gene: TRBJ2-1
CDR3nt: TGTGCCAGCTCACCAATGGAGGATGAGCAGTTCTTC
CDR3aa: CASSPMEDEQFF

v_gene: TRBV18
d_gene: .
abundance: once
j_gene: TRBJ2-7
CDR3nt: TGTGCCAGCTCACCGTCCGGGGGCGCGGGGGAGCAGTACTTC
CDR3aa: CASSPSGGAGEQYF

v_gene: TRBV2
d_gene: .
abundance: .
j_gene: TRBJ1-5
CDR3nt: TGTGCCAGCAGGAGTGGGACGGGCTTTAACTTCAATCAGCCCCAGCATTTT
CDR3aa: CASRSGTGFNFNQPQHF

v_gene: TRBV7-2
d_gene: .
abundance: .
j_gene: TRBJ2-7
CDR3nt: TGTGCCAGCAGCTTAGGTCCGGGGACCTACGAGCAGTACTTC
CDR3aa: CASSLGPGTYEQYF

v_gene: TRBV27
d_gene: .
abundance: once
j_gene: TRBJ1-2
CDR3nt: TGTGCCAGCAGTTCCAACCAGCGACAGCAAGCTAACTATGGCTACACCTTC
CDR3aa: CASSSNQRQQANYGYTF

v_gene: TRBV9
d_gene: TRBD1
abundance: .
j_gene: TRBJ1-5
CDR3nt: TGTGCCAGCAGCCCTCAGGGGGCGAGCAATCAGCCCCAGCATTTT
CDR3aa: CASSPQGASNQPQHF

v_gene: TRBV28
d_gene: .
abundance: .
j_gene: TRBJ1-2
CDR3nt: TGTGCCAGCAGTCGCTCTGTGGGGGGCAGAGGGTTCACCTTC
CDR3aa: CASSRSVGGRGFTF

v_gene: TRBV19
d_gene: .
abundance: .
j_gene: TRBJ1-2
CDR3nt: TGTGCCAGTAGTATTGGGGTCCTCTATGGCTACACCTTC
CDR3aa: CASSIGVLYGYTF

v_gene: TRBV30
d_gene: .
abundance: .
j_gene: TRBJ2-5
CDR3nt: TGTGCCTGCGATCAGGGAGGTGAGACCCAGTACTTC
CDR3aa: CACDQGGETQYF

v_gene: TRBV12-3/TRBV12-4
d_gene: .
abundance: .
j_gene: TRBJ1-3
CDR3nt: TGTGCCAGCAACACAGGGTCTGGAAACACCATATATTTT
CDR3aa: CASNTGSGNTIYF

v_gene: TRBV11-2
d_gene: TRBD1
abundance: .
j_gene: TRBJ1-2
CDR3nt: TGTGCCAGCAGCCGGGACAGGGTCTATGGCTACACCTTC
CDR3aa: CASSRDRVYGYTF

v_gene: TRBV12-5
d_gene: .
abundance: .
j_gene: TRBJ1-1
CDR3nt: TGTGCTAGTGGTCCCCGGGCGGGGAACACTGAAGCTTTCTTT
CDR3aa: CASGPRAGNTEAFF

v_gene: TRBV7-3
d_gene: .
abundance: .
j_gene: TRBJ2-6
CDR3nt: TGTGCCAGCAGCTTAGGGCAGAGCTCTGGGGCCAACGTCCTGACTTTC
CDR3aa: CASSLGQSSGANVLTF

v_gene: TRBV19
d_gene: .
abundance: .
j_gene: TRBJ1-1
CDR3nt: TGTGCCAGTAGTTCATTGGGTGTGAGGGCGGAAGCTTTCTTT
CDR3aa: CASSSLGVRAEAFF

v_gene: TRBV16
d_gene: TRBD1
abundance: .
j_gene: TRBJ1-5
CDR3nt: TGTGCCAGCAGCCGCAGGGGGGAAAAGCATTTT
CDR3aa: CASSRRGEKHF

v_gene: TRBV24-1
d_gene: .
abundance: once
j_gene: TRBJ2-5
CDR3nt: TGTGCCACCAGTGACCCACGGGACTTGCTCTGGGAGACCCAGTACTTC
CDR3aa: CATSDPRDLLWETQYF

v_gene: TRBV6-2/TRBV6-3
d_gene: .
abundance: few
j_gene: TRBJ1-2
CDR3nt: TGTGCCAGCAGTCCAAGACAGGATAGGGGCGGCTACACCTTC
CDR3aa: CASSPRQDRGGYTF

v_gene: TRBV7-9
d_gene: .
abundance: many
j_gene: TRBJ1-2
CDR3nt: TGTGCCAGCAGCTCCTGGGACTCTTATGGCTACACCTTC
CDR3aa: CASSSWDSYGYTF

v_gene: TRBV10-3
d_gene: .
abundance: few
j_gene: TRBJ1-3
CDR3nt: TGTGCCATCAGACCCTTAGACAGACGCTCTGGAAACACCATATATTTT
CDR3aa: CAIRPLDRRSGNTIYF

v_gene: TRBV4-2
d_gene: TRBD2
abundance: .
j_gene: TRBJ2-1
CDR3nt: TGTGCCAGCAGCCGGGGACTAGCGGGGTCCTACAATGAGCAGTTCTTC
CDR3aa: CASSRGLAGSYNEQFF

v_gene: TRBV25-1
d_gene: .
abundance: once
j_gene: TRBJ1-6
CDR3nt: TGTGCCAGCAGTGACCCGGCACTGGGGGTAAGGCTCCACTTT
CDR3aa: CASSDPALGVRLHF